The TCR beta chain under discussion was sequenced for a study of beta chain features in type 1 diabetes. There was one heparinised blood draw per donor, averaging approximately 120 mL. A CD45RO/CCR7/CD25/CD127/CD95/CD27 panel sorted naive, central memory, regulatory and stem cell-like memory CD4+ cells. Of note for this clone: Its target is unknown.

What was sequenced were expressed TCRB transcripts, since all of the isolated RNA had been reverse transcribed. Assay: immunoSEQ multiplex PCR; the TCRdb copy retains only in-frame clones and omits some. The table lists 850,000 to 900,000 clones, about a sixth of them singletons. Findings and limits, study-wide: These data did not resolve whether HLA type affects TCRB rearrangement. Patients' naive, central memory and regulatory TCRB repertoires appeared more alike than those of healthy donors.

Germline values: CDR1 SGHDN, CDR2 FVKESK. V was clipped by 1 base and J by 6 bases, with 21 bases between them. The length of the CDR3 is 17 residues. The chain carries TRBV14 and TRBJ1-2; tentatively, D is TRBD1 (5 bases). The sequencing input was naive CD4+ T cells from blood. The sequence was obtained from a woman aged 18 to 35 in good health. The CDR3 region has the DNA TGTGCCAGCAGCCAAGGGCAAGGGTTGCGACAGTCTAATGGCTACACCTTC. Protein sequence: CASSQGQGLRQSNGYTF.